One and the same sample provided the 25 T cell receptor beta chains below, sequenced in a study of blood T cell repertoires in COVID-19. TCRdb's copy holds only in-frame clones and misses some; the assay was immunoSEQ multiplex PCR. The sample holds roughly 70,000 clones, about 91% seen once. The sequenced material came from peripheral blood. These receptors were collected from a woman in her seventies with acute or convalescent COVID-19.

As for this clone: The same CDR3 arises from other DNA sequences in this sample as well. CDR3 coding DNA: TGTGCCAGCAGTAACGGACTAGCGGGAGGTTACGAGCAGTACTTC. It translates to CASSNGLAGGYEQYF. The V call is TRBV6-2 or TRBV6-3, the J call TRBJ2-7, with 14 bases identical to TRBD2. The length of the CDR3 is 15 residues. From germline, CDR1 is MNHEY and CDR2 SVGEGT. Trimming removed 5 bases from V and 4 bases from J; junction bases left unmatched: 4.

The rearrangement joins TRBV30 to TRBJ1-2; TRBD1 matches 10 bases. Trimming took 4 bases from V and 2 from J; bases not matched to a gene: 10. CDR3 length: 16 residues. The germline gives CDR1 GTSNPN, CDR2 SVGIG (reference sequence). CDR3 sequence reads: CAWNPTEGQGNYGYTF. CDR3 nucleotides: TGTGCCTGGAATCCAACTGAGGGACAGGGGAACTATGGCTACACCTTC.

V is TRBV28 and J is TRBJ1-3; 8 nucleotides match TRBD1. The trim removed 6 bases at V and 0 bases at J, leaving 13 bases unmatched. The CDR3 totals 18 residues. Germline-derived CDR1 and CDR2 are MDHEN and SYDVKM. CDR3 in DNA: TGTGCCAGCAGACCCTCTCCGGGACAGGCCTTCTCTGGAAACACCATATATTTT. Its translation is CASRPSPGQAFSGNTIYF.

The V gene is TRBV4-2, the J gene TRBJ1-1, with 10 bases that match TRBD1. This CDR3 is 17 amino acids long. Germline values: CDR1 LGHNA, CDR2 YNFKEQ. V gave up 2 bases and J gave up 2 bases; unmatched junction bases: 8. The CDR3 DNA follows: TGTGCCAGCAGCCAAAGACGTGGGACAGGGGTTAACACTGAAGCTTTCTTT. Its translation: CASSQRRGTGVNTEAFF.

The chain is built from TRBV6-5 and TRBJ2-1; no definite D call. There are 13 residues in the CDR3. Trimming removed 2 bases at V and 9 bases at J, with 11 bases between. The germline V gene encodes CDR1 MNHEY and CDR2 SVGAGI. The CDR3 spells CASSYGTASEQFF. The CDR3, as DNA: TGTGCCAGCAGTTACGGCACCGCAAGTGAGCAGTTCTTC.

The chain joins TRBV2 to TRBJ1-2, with TRBD1 identical over 11 bases. This CDR3 is 14 amino acids long. CDR1 and CDR2 from the germline V gene are SNHLY and FYNNEI. The ends lost 7 bases at V and 2 bases at J; junction bases unmatched: 3. The CDR3 nucleotides are TGTGCCAGCATCCGGGACAGGGGGAACTATGGCTACACCTTC. Residues: CASIRDRGNYGYTF.

The chain uses TRBV7-2 and TRBJ1-3; D gene uncertain. The CDR3 length is 17 residues. CDR1 and CDR2 (germline): SGHTA, FQGNSA. The V end was cut by 1 base, the J end by 0 bases, with 13 bases between. The CDR3, as DNA: TGTGCCAGCAGCTTAGGGGGTCCCGGGGACTCTGGAAACACCATATATTTT. It codes for CASSLGGPGDSGNTIYF.

V and J are TRBV6-5 and TRBJ2-6, with D tentatively TRBD1 (5 bases). Germline values: CDR1 MNHEY, CDR2 SVGAGI. Trimming left V 6 bases short and J 4 bases short, with 10 bases between. This CDR3 comprises 14 residues. The CDR3 sequence is CASRRGSGANVLTF. The DNA of the CDR3 is TGTGCCAGCAGAAGGGGTTCCGGGGCCAACGTCCTGACTTTC.

In its sample, this clone was seen a few times. Here the CDR3 reads CASSLTGDGQPQHF. CDR3 DNA: TGTGCCAGCAGCTTGACAGGGGATGGGCAGCCCCAGCATTTT. This chain joins TRBV7-3 and TRBJ1-5, with TRBD1 matching 8 bases. Germline V gives CDR1 SGHTA, CDR2 FQGTGA. J gave up 7 bases and V 3 bases, and 5 bases lay outside the gene matches. The CDR3 consists of 14 residues.

The CDR3 protein is CASSPRTRRETDIQYF. As DNA, the CDR3 is TGTGCCAGCAGCCCTAGGACTAGACGGGAGACGGACATTCAGTACTTC. The J gene is TRBJ2-4, the V gene TRBV7-6; 7 bases align to TRBD2. The CDR3 consists of 16 residues. J lost 8 bases, V lost 5 bases, and 15 bases had no gene match. The germline gives CDR1 SGHVS, CDR2 FNYEAQ.

The chain couples TRBV6-5 to TRBJ1-1, with a possible D match to TRBD1 (6 bases). Between the trimmed V and J ends, which lost 10 bases and 4 bases, there was a span of 10 bases. Germline assignment: CDR1 MNHEY and CDR2 SVGAGI. CDR3 length equals 11 residues. The DNA of the CDR3 is TGTGCCACAGGGGTACCCACTGAAGCTTTCTTT. This translates into CATGVPTEAFF.

This rearrangement joins TRBV6-5 to TRBJ1-5, with D possibly matching TRBD1 (6 bases). V lost 5 bases and J lost 6, with 11 bases in between. This CDR3 is 13 amino acids long. CDR1 is MNHEY, CDR2 SVGAGI, per germline. The CDR3, as DNA: TGTGCCAGCAGTCGGCAGGGGAGTCAGCCCCAGCATTTT. This encodes CASSRQGSQPQHF.

The chain is built from TRBV6-5 and TRBJ1-2; 7 nucleotides agree with TRBD1. V lost 10 bases, J lost 8 bases, and 19 bases stayed unmatched. Germline assignment: CDR1 MNHEY and CDR2 SVGAGI. The CDR3 contains 15 residues. The CDR3 DNA reads as TGTGCCACTAAGGGACAGAGCGATCGTTGGAGCGGCTACACCTTC. Encoded protein: CATKGQSDRWSGYTF.

The genes are TRBV4-1 and TRBJ2-1; TRBD1 matches 9 bases. Losses at the gene ends were 0 bases for V and 7 bases for J; bases not matched to a gene: 7. There are 16 residues in the CDR3. The germline V gene encodes CDR1 MGHRA and CDR2 YSYEKL. CDR3 coding DNA: TGCGCCAGCAGCCAAGAAGCACAGGGGGCGCAAAATGAGCAGTTCTTC. Translating it yields CASSQEAQGAQNEQFF.

This rearrangement joins TRBV27 to TRBJ2-1; TRBD1 matches at 9 bases. This CDR3 has 15 residues. Trimming removed 9 bases from V and 8 bases from J; junction bases left unmatched: 14. Germline lookup yields CDR1 MNHEY and CDR2 SMNVEV (reference sequence). The DNA of the CDR3 is TGTGCCAGTCGAAGCTTTCTGGGACAGGGATATGAGCAGTTCTTC. This codes for CASRSFLGQGYEQFF.

V and J are TRBV5-1 and TRBJ1-5, with unresolved D. Germline CDR1 reads SGHRS; CDR2 reads YFSETQ. Trimming removed 0 bases at V and 0 bases at J, with 7 bases between. The CDR3 extends over 15 amino acids. CDR3 sequence (DNA): TGCGCCAGCAGCTTGGACGGGAGTAGCAATCAGCCCCAGCATTTT. Its protein is CASSLDGSSNQPQHF.

The chain combines TRBV5-1 with TRBJ2-7; possible D gene TRBD2, 8 bases. V lost 4 bases, J lost 5 bases, and 22 bases lay in between. The CDR3 has 16 amino acids. Germline CDR1 and CDR2: SGHRS and YFSETQ. The CDR3 sequence: CASSPQGGRRGDEQYF. CDR3 bases: TGCGCCAGCAGCCCCCAGGGGGGGCGGCGGGGGGACGAGCAGTACTTC.

The chain links TRBV7-2 to TRBJ2-5; D not certain. The CDR3 is 13 amino acids. The V gene lost 1 base and the J gene lost 3 bases, with 6 bases spanning the gap. CDR1 is SGHTA and CDR2 is FQGNSA in the germline V gene. Here the CDR3 DNA reads TGTGCCAGCAGCTTAGTTATCGAAGAGACCCAGTACTTC. It encodes CASSLVIEETQYF. Full variable domain (outside the CDR3, taken from reference TRBV7-2 and TRBJ2-5): GAGVSQSPSNKVTEKGKDVELRCDPISGHTALYWYRQSLGQGLEFLIYFQGNSAPDKSGLPSDRFSAERTGGSVSTLTIQRTQQEDSAVYLCASSLVIEETQYFGPGTRLLVL.

This chain joins TRBV7-2 and TRBJ2-7, with 8 bases aligning to TRBD1. From germline, CDR1 is SGHTA and CDR2 FQGNSA. After removal of 3 bases from V and 6 bases from J, the junction contained 7 bases not matched to a gene. This CDR3 has 14 residues. The chain's CDR3 is CASSLGAGGGEQYF. In DNA, the CDR3 is TGTGCCAGCAGCTTGGGAGCAGGGGGCGGCGAGCAGTACTTC.

The chain's CDR3 is CAWGQGEKLFF. The CDR3 coding sequence is TGTGCCTGGGGGCAAGGCGAAAAACTGTTTTTT. V gene TRBV30 combines with J gene TRBJ1-4, with no clear D. Germline CDR1 and CDR2: GTSNPN and SVGIG (reference sequence). The CDR3 runs to 11 residues. Trimming shortened V by 5 bases and J by 8 bases, and 9 bases separated the two germline ends.

The genes are TRBV27 and TRBJ1-1; D remains ambiguous. The CDR3 has 14 amino acids. Germline lookup yields CDR1 MNHEY and CDR2 SMNVEV (reference sequence). Trimming left V 0 bases short and J 3 bases short, with 8 bases between. The CDR3 DNA reads TGTGCCAGCAGTTTATCGGGGAGGTACACTGAAGCTTTCTTT. Protein sequence: CASSLSGRYTEAFF.

The CDR3 bases are TGTGCCAGCAGTTCAGTTTTCTCTGGAAACACCATATATTTT. Translating gives CASSSVFSGNTIYF. V is TRBV6-5 and J is TRBJ1-3; D call uncertain. Trimming pared 4 bases from V and 0 bases from J, leaving 7 bases between. Germline values: CDR1 MNHEY, CDR2 SVGAGI. The CDR3 runs to 14 residues.

The chain joins TRBV18 to TRBJ1-1, with D unclear. The CDR3 has 13 amino acids. Trimming shortened V by 6 bases and J by 5 bases, and 13 bases separated the two germline ends. In germline, CDR1 is KGHSH, CDR2 LQKENI. CDR3 amino acids: CASSTGEETEAFF. The DNA of the CDR3 is TGTGCCAGCTCCACCGGGGAGGAGACTGAAGCTTTCTTT.

The chain is built from TRBV6-4 and TRBJ1-2; maybe TRBD1 (6 bases). Germline V CDR1 and CDR2: MRHNA, SNTAGT. With 10 bases removed from V and 0 bases from J, the gap between germline ends came to 15 bases. The length of the CDR3 is 14 residues. In nucleotides, the CDR3 is TGTGCCATCCGTGAGGGGGGAGCTAACTATGGCTACACCTTC. Translating it yields CAIREGGANYGYTF.

The chain uses TRBV5-4 and TRBJ2-3; 14 bases align to TRBD2. The length of the CDR3 is 18 residues. V lost 0 bases and J lost 5; bases outside the gene matches: 8. Germline CDR1 reads SGHNT; CDR2 reads YYREEE (reference sequence). CDR3 nucleotides: TGTGCCAGCAGCTTGGGACTAGCGGGGGGGTACAGGGAAGATACGCAGTATTTT. It codes for CASSLGLAGGYREDTQYF.